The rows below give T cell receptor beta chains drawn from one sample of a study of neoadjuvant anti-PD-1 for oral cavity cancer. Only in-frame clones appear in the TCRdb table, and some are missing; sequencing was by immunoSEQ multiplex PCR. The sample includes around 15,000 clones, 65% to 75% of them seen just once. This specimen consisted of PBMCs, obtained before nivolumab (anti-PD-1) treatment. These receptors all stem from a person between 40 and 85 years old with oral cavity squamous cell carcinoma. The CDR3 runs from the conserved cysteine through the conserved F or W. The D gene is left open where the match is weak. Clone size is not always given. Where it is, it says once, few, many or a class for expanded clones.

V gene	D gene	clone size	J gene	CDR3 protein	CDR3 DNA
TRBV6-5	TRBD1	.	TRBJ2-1	CASVPSRGNEQFF	TGTGCCAGCGTCCCGAGCAGGGGGAATGAGCAGTTCTTC
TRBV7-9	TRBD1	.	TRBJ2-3	CASSLAGGAADTQYF	TGTGCCAGCAGCTTAGCAGGGGGCGCGGCAGATACGCAGTATTTT
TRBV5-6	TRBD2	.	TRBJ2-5	CASSMALAGKGETQYF	TGTGCCAGCAGCATGGCCCTAGCGGGGAAGGGAGAGACCCAGTACTTC
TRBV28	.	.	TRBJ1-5	CASSFSGTDSNQPQHF	TGTGCCAGCAGTTTCTCTGGGACGGATAGCAATCAGCCCCAGCATTTT
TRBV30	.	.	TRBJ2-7	CAWRGTGTLAEQYF	TGTGCCTGGAGGGGAACCGGGACACTTGCCGAGCAGTACTTC
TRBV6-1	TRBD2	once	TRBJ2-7	CASRGTSGSSYEQYF	TGTGCCAGCAGGGGGACTAGCGGGAGCTCCTACGAGCAGTACTTC
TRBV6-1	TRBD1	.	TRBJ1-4	CASSAGTVEKLFF	TGTGCCAGCAGTGCCGGGACAGTTGAAAAACTGTTTTTT
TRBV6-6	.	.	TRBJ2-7	CASSYDALFLHF	TGTGCCAGCAGTTACGATGCGTTATTCTTGCACTTC
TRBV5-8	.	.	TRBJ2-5	CASSLGVLHQETQYF	TGTGCCAGCAGCTTGGGGGTCTTACACCAAGAGACCCAGTACTTC
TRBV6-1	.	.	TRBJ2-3	CASSLGGGQDTQYF	TGTGCCAGCAGTCTAGGAGGGGGTCAAGATACGCAGTATTTT
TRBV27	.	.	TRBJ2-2	CASSWHTGELFF	TGTGCCAGCAGTTGGCACACCGGGGAGCTGTTTTTT
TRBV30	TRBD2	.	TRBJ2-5	CAWKPRTSGRRGADF	TGTGCCTGGAAACCTCGGACTAGCGGGAGACGTGGGGCGGACTTC
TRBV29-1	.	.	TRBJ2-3	CSVGPSRTSTDTQYF	TGCAGCGTCGGGCCAAGCCGAACTAGCACAGATACGCAGTATTTT
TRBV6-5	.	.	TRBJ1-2	CASKPLQLSYGYTF	TGTGCCAGTAAGCCGCTTCAACTAAGCTATGGCTACACCTTC
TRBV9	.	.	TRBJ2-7	CASSVDGESYEQYF	TGTGCCAGCAGCGTAGATGGGGAGAGCTACGAGCAGTACTTC
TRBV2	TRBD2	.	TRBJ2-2	CASPASGRASNTGELFF	TGTGCCAGCCCGGCTAGCGGGAGGGCCTCGAACACCGGGGAGCTGTTTTTT
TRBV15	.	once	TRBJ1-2	CATSARGRYDGYTF	TGTGCCACCAGTGCCCGGGGGAGGTATGATGGCTACACCTTC
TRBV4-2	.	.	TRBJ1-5	CASSQGGQPQHF	TGTGCCAGCAGCCAAGGCGGTCAGCCCCAGCATTTT
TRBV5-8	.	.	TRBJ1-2	CASSLGGYGYTF	TGTGCCAGCAGCTTGGGGGGCTATGGCTACACCTTC
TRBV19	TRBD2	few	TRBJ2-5	CASSMGLAGAETQYF	TGTGCCAGTAGTATGGGACTAGCGGGAGCAGAGACCCAGTACTTC
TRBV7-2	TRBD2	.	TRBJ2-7	CASSYGSGLTSYEQYF	TGTGCCAGCAGCTACGGCTCGGGACTAACTTCCTACGAGCAGTACTTC
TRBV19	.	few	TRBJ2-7	CASSPGISYEQYF	TGTGCCAGTAGTCCCGGGATCTCCTACGAGCAGTACTTC
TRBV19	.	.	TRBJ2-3	CASSIAGGSTDTQYF	TGTGCCAGTAGTATAGCTGGGGGCAGTACAGATACGCAGTATTTT